Presented here are 28 T cell receptor beta chains from one specimen sequenced in a study of vaccination effects on CD4 cells after COVID-19. Measured with immunoSEQ multiplex PCR; TCRdb has only the in-frame clones, and not every one. The sample consists of roughly 68,000 clones, roughly 81% of them appearing once. Ahead of sequencing, the ViraFEST assay grew antigen-specific CD4+ T cells using viral peptide pools. The culture ran for roughly ten days before CD4+ T cells were isolated. Every participant took two doses of the BNT162b2 or mRNA-1273 vaccine. For these TCRs, the target antigens are not known. Material: CD4+ T cells from PBMCs cultured with HCoV-229E spike peptides, obtained after COVID-19 vaccination. Receptor source: a human donor who received a COVID-19 vaccine.

V gene TRBV12-3 or TRBV12-4 combines with J gene TRBJ1-6; D gene uncertain. The CDR3 is made up of 13 amino acids. Deletions cut 1 base from V and 10 bases from J, with 8 bases between. The CDR3 region is CASSLVVGSPLHF. CDR3 in DNA: TGTGCCAGCAGTTTAGTTGTAGGATCACCCCTCCACTTT.

This clone was observed a few times. V usage is TRBV3-1 (or the pseudogene TRBV3-2) and J usage is TRBJ2-1; 9 nucleotides agree with TRBD1. With V trimmed by 1 base and J by 8 bases, 6 bases remained unmatched. Germline values: CDR1 LGHDT, CDR2 YNNKEL (reference sequence). The CDR3 is made up of 15 amino acids. The CDR3 reads CASSQVGTGTYEQFF. The CDR3 coding sequence is TGTGCCAGCAGCCAAGTAGGGACAGGGACGTATGAGCAGTTCTTC.

The chain has TRBV19 and TRBJ1-2; tentative D call: TRBD1 (5 bases). V lost 4 bases and J 5 bases, leaving 20 bases between the germline ends. The CDR3 has 16 amino acids. The germline V gene encodes CDR1 LNHDA and CDR2 SQIVND (reference sequence). CDR3 coding DNA: TGTGCCAGTAGTACCGGGACTTCCCGAAGCCCTTATGGCTACACCTTC. Translation gives CASSTGTSRSPYGYTF. The entire variable domain, with the rest obtained from reference TRBV19 and TRBJ1-2, is as follows: DGGITQSPKYLFRKEGQNVTLSCEQNLNHDAMYWYRQDPGQGLRLIYYSQIVNDFQKGDIAEGYSVSREKKESFPLTVTSAQKNPTAFYLCASSTGTSRSPYGYTFGSGTRLTVV.

The chain uses TRBV10-1 and TRBJ2-7; 8 bases agree with TRBD2. Losses at the gene ends were 9 bases for V and 2 bases for J; bases not matched to a gene: 12. The CDR3 spans 15 residues. Looked up from germline, CDR1 is WNHNN and CDR2 is SYGVQD (reference sequence). The chain's CDR3 is CARLDGGAIPYEQYV. The CDR3 coding sequence is TGCGCCAGGCTCGACGGGGGGGCGATCCCCTACGAGCAGTACGTC.

This chain connects TRBV30 to TRBJ1-5; D is perhaps TRBD1 (5 bases). This CDR3 spans 16 amino acids. V lost 0 bases to trimming and J lost 7 bases, with 19 bases between them. The germline gives CDR1 GTSNPN, CDR2 SVGIG (reference sequence). CDR3 sequence reads: CAWSVRSSQGGQPQHF. The CDR3, as DNA: TGTGCCTGGAGTGTACGTTCGTCGCAGGGAGGGCAGCCCCAGCATTTT.

This clone has ten or more counts. This rearrangement joins TRBV19 to TRBJ1-5; D remains unclear. V was cut by 3 bases and J by 9 bases, with 12 bases left in between. There are 13 residues in the CDR3. CDR1 LNHDA and CDR2 SQIVND come from the germline V gene (reference sequence). The CDR3 DNA reads TGTGCCAGTAGTATTTTAAGTTTTCCGCCCCAGCATTTT. Protein: CASSILSFPPQHF.

In this sample, this clone turned up once. V and J are TRBV29-1 and TRBJ1-2; 9 bases are shared with TRBD1. CDR1 is SQVTM and CDR2 is ANQGSEA in the germline V gene. J was trimmed by 4 bases and V by 0 bases; bases with no gene match: 6. CDR3 length: 15 amino acids. CDR3 coding DNA: TGCAGCGTTGAAGAATCGGGACAGGGAGGCTATGGCTACACCTTC. It codes for CSVEESGQGGYGYTF.

V is TRBV7-9 and J is TRBJ2-3; a weak D match, TRBD2 (5 bases). From germline, CDR1 is SEHNR and CDR2 FQNEAQ (reference sequence). Trimming removed 4 bases at V and 4 bases at J, with 6 bases between. The CDR3 is 12 residues long. CDR3 amino acids: CASSSEADTQYF. The DNA for the CDR3 is TGTGCCAGCAGCTCGGAGGCAGATACGCAGTATTTT.

The chain couples TRBV12-5 to TRBJ2-1; TRBD1 matches 7 bases. The germline V gene has CDR1 LGHNT and CDR2 FRNRAP. Unmatched junction bases numbered 6, after V lost 7 bases and J lost 6 bases. The CDR3 covers 13 residues. The chain's CDR3 is CASDPGTVNEQFF. The DNA for the CDR3 is TGTGCTAGTGACCCCGGGACAGTCAATGAGCAGTTCTTC.

The chain joins TRBV4-1 to TRBJ1-3, with 10 bases lining up with TRBD1. V trimming: 3 bases; J trimming: 2 bases; junction bases outside the gene matches: 13. The CDR3 covers 19 residues. Germline V CDR1 and CDR2: MGHRA, YSYEKL. CDR3: CASSQTSFSGQGTGNTIYF. Written as DNA, the CDR3 is TGCGCCAGCAGCCAGACAAGTTTCTCGGGACAGGGGACTGGAAACACCATATATTTT.

The chain combines TRBV6-5 with TRBJ1-1, with D maybe TRBD1 (5 bases). The CDR3 covers 14 residues. CDR1 and CDR2 (germline): MNHEY, SVGAGI. V shed 7 bases and J shed 1 base, with 13 bases lying between them. The CDR3 spells CASNTQVGNTEAFF. In nucleotides, the CDR3 is TGTGCCAGCAACACACAGGTCGGGAACACTGAAGCTTTCTTT.

This chain connects TRBV9 to TRBJ2-5; TRBD2 matches at 10 bases. The length of the CDR3 is 15 residues. Per the germline V gene, CDR1 is SGDLS and CDR2 is YYNGEE. Unmatched junction bases numbered 7, after V lost 4 bases and J lost 4 bases. The DNA for the CDR3 is TGTGCCAGCAGCCCGAGCGGGGGGGCCAGAGAGACCCAGTACTTC. This gives the protein CASSPSGGARETQYF. Supplemented by reference TRBV9 and TRBJ2-5, the full variable domain reads DSGVTQTPKHLITATGQRVTLRCSPRSGDLSVYWYQQSLDQGLQFLIQYYNGEERAKGNILERFSAQQFPDLHSELNLSSLELGDSALYFCASSPSGGARETQYFGPGTRLLVL.

This clone came up a few times. This sequence joins TRBV6-2 or TRBV6-3 and TRBJ2-3; 11 positions match TRBD2. CDR3 size: 16 residues. Germline V gene sequence: CDR1 MNHEY, CDR2 SVGEGT. Unmatched junction bases numbered 1, after V lost 2 bases and J lost 0 bases. The CDR3 bases are TGTGCCAGCAGTTACGGGACTAGCGGAAGCACAGATACGCAGTATTTT. Protein product: CASSYGTSGSTDTQYF.

The rearrangement joins TRBV2 to TRBJ2-1, with 14 bases aligning to TRBD2. After removal of 6 bases from V and 1 base from J, the junction contained 8 bases not matched to a gene. This CDR3 contains 18 residues. Germline CDR1 SNHLY, CDR2 FYNNEI. CDR3 sequence: CASRGQRTSGGSYNEQFF. CDR3 in DNA: TGTGCCAGCAGGGGGCAAAGGACTAGCGGGGGGTCCTACAATGAGCAGTTCTTC.

This chain joins TRBV6-1 and TRBJ1-5; unclear D gene. The germline CDR1 and CDR2 sequences are MNHNS and SASEGT. The CDR3 consists of 11 residues. The V end was cut by 2 bases, the J end by 11 bases, with 7 bases between. The CDR3 DNA is TGTGCCAGCAGTGAACACTTCGCCCAGCATTTT. Protein sequence: CASSEHFAQHF.

The chain links TRBV12-3 or TRBV12-4 to TRBJ1-2; 7 bases are a match to TRBD1. The trim removed 6 bases at V and 4 bases at J, leaving 5 bases unmatched. This CDR3 contains 13 residues. The CDR3 protein is CASSYGTAYGYTF. In DNA form, the CDR3 reads TGTGCCAGCAGCTACGGGACAGCCTATGGCTACACCTTC.

The chain is built from TRBV11-2 and TRBJ1-3; TRBD1 agrees at 7 bases. Trimming took 3 bases from V and 0 from J; bases not matched to a gene: 2. This CDR3 is built from 15 residues. Germline CDR1 reads SGHAT; CDR2 reads FQNNGV. Here the CDR3 reads CASSFGTDSGNTIYF. The DNA for the CDR3 is TGTGCCAGCAGCTTCGGGACAGACTCTGGAAACACCATATATTTT.

A single count supports this clone. CDR3 amino acids: CASSNPGPSSYNEQFF. CDR3 nucleotide sequence: TGTGCCAGCAGTAACCCGGGCCCAAGCTCCTACAATGAGCAGTTCTTC. The rearrangement links TRBV6-2 or TRBV6-3 to TRBJ2-1; D ambiguous. This CDR3 comprises 16 residues. Deletions cut 5 bases from V and 0 bases from J, with 14 bases between. Germline lookup yields CDR1 MNHEY and CDR2 SVGEGT.

In this sample, this clone turned up a few times. The rearrangement joins TRBV3-1 (or the pseudogene TRBV3-2) to TRBJ2-2; D unresolved. Germline values: CDR1 LGHDT, CDR2 YNNKEL (reference sequence). The CDR3 loop spans 12 amino acids. Trimming pared 3 bases from V and 1 base from J, leaving 0 bases between. Here the CDR3 reads CASSQNTGELFF. In nucleotides, the CDR3 is TGTGCCAGCAGCCAGAACACCGGGGAGCTGTTTTTT.

The chain has TRBV19 and TRBJ2-6; no firm D call. This CDR3 region has 17 residues. Germline V gene data show CDR1 as LNHDA and CDR2 as SQIVND (reference sequence). Deletions cut 1 base from V and 4 bases from J, with 14 bases between. CDR3 sequence reads: CASSIAYSLGGANVLTF. CDR3 nucleotides: TGTGCCAGTAGTATAGCTTACAGCCTTGGAGGGGCCAACGTCCTGACTTTC.

The V and J genes are TRBV5-1 and TRBJ2-6, with 7 bases identical to TRBD1. Germline V gene data show CDR1 as SGHRS and CDR2 as YFSETQ. J was trimmed by 2 bases and V by 0 bases; bases with no gene match: 14. The CDR3 consists of 20 residues. This chain's CDR3 is CASSLAGRTGSQTGANVLTF. Here the CDR3 DNA reads TGCGCCAGCAGCTTGGCCGGTCGGACAGGCTCGCAGACTGGGGCCAACGTCCTGACTTTC.

This clone has just one count. This sequence joins TRBV11-2 and TRBJ1-1, with D tentatively TRBD1 (5 bases). Germline lookup yields CDR1 SGHAT and CDR2 FQNNGV. The CDR3 runs 15 residues. V was clipped by 1 base and J by 7 bases, with 16 bases between them. CDR3 region: CASSLASQGLGEAFF. The CDR3 DNA follows: TGTGCCAGCAGCTTAGCTAGCCAGGGCCTGGGTGAAGCTTTCTTT.

This chain joins TRBV30 and TRBJ2-7; D unclear. The length of the CDR3 is 13 residues. Trimming cost V 3 bases and J 7 bases, with 16 bases left between them. CDR1 is GTSNPN, CDR2 SVGIG, per germline (reference sequence). In DNA form, the CDR3 reads TGTGCCTGGAGCCAAAACTCCCAAAGGGAGCAGTACGTC. This translates into CAWSQNSQREQYV.

The rearrangement links TRBV7-9 to TRBJ2-5, with D perhaps matching TRBD2 (6 bases). The V end lost 9 bases, the J end lost 5 bases, and 28 bases lay between the germline ends. The CDR3 consists of 17 residues. Germline-derived CDR1 and CDR2 are SEHNR and FQNEAQ (reference sequence). The CDR3 bases are TGTGCCAGTCAGGCCAGAGGGATAGCTCACCGGGGGGAGACCCAGTACTTC. Translating it yields CASQARGIAHRGETQYF.

The rearrangement links TRBV6-2 or TRBV6-3 to TRBJ2-5, with 9 bases that match TRBD1. The junction had 4 bases not matched to a gene; V was cut back by 4 bases and J by 4 bases. Germline V CDR1 and CDR2: MNHEY, SVGEGT. CDR3 length: 14 residues. CDR3 nucleotide sequence: TGTGCCAGCAGTTTTACAGGGGGCACAGAGACCCAGTACTTC. Its translation is CASSFTGGTETQYF.

The chain links TRBV28 to TRBJ1-5; 7 bases are shared with TRBD1. Germline CDR1 MDHEN, CDR2 SYDVKM. The CDR3 spans 14 residues. With 6 bases clipped from V and 6 bases from J, the junction kept 8 bases outside the gene matches. CDR3 DNA: TGTGCCAGCAGAAGGGGGCAGGTGCGTCAGCCCCAGCATTTT. Amino acid sequence: CASRRGQVRQPQHF.

The V gene is TRBV7-9, the J gene TRBJ1-4; the D gene is possibly TRBD1 (6 bases). The CDR3 is 15 residues long. V was clipped by 5 bases and J by 4 bases, with 14 bases between them. CDR1 and CDR2 from the germline V gene are SEHNR and FQNEAQ (reference sequence). The CDR3 reads CASSLEQGFNEKLFF. The CDR3 nucleotides read TGTGCCAGCAGCCTCGAACAGGGTTTTAATGAAAAACTGTTTTTT.

The DNA of the CDR3 is TGTGCCAGCAGCTTGGCCTTGGGGGGGCCAATGAGTTACAATGAGCAGTTCTTC. Translating gives CASSLALGGPMSYNEQFF. V is TRBV5-6 and J is TRBJ2-1, with D possibly TRBD2 on 7 matching bases. Germline V gene sequence: CDR1 SGHDT, CDR2 YYEEEE. V was pared by 0 bases and J by 4 bases, with 20 bases between. This CDR3 has 18 residues.